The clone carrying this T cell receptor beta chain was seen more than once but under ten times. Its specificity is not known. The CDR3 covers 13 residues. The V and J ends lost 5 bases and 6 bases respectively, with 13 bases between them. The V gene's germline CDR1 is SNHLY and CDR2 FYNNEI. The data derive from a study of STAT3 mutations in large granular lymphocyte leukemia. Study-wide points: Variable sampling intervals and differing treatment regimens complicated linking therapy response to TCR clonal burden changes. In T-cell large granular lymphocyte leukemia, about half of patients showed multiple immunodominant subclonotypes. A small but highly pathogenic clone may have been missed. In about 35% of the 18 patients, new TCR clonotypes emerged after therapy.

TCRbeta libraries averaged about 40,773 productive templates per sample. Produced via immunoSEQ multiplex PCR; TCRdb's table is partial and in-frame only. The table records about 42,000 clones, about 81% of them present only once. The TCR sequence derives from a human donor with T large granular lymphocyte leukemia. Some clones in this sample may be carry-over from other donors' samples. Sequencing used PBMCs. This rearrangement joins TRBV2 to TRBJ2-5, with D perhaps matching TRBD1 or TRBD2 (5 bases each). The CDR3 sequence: CASSRDLGQTQYF. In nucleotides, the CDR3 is TGTGCCAGCAGTCGGGACCTCGGGCAGACCCAGTACTTC.